These 3 T cell receptor beta chains were all obtained from the same sample, sequenced in a study of OX40 agonist ivuxolimab in advanced cancers. Sequencing used immunoSEQ multiplex PCR; TCRdb keeps in-frame clones, though not all of them. The sample lists roughly 58,000 clones; approximately 88% were seen once. The sequenced sample was CD4+ or CD8+ T cells sorted from blood, obtained in a trial of the OX40 agonist ivuxolimab. These receptors came from an adult with an advanced solid tumor such as melanoma, head and neck, liver or kidney cancer.

This chain connects TRBV19 to TRBJ2-3, with 12 bases fitting TRBD1. This CDR3 region has 18 residues. V was clipped by 4 bases and J by 2 bases; unmatched bases: 10. CDR1 is LNHDA, CDR2 SQIVND, per germline (reference sequence). The DNA for the CDR3 is TGTGCCAGTAGTACCCGTTCCGGGACAGGGGGCCCCACAGATACGCAGTATTTT. Translated: CASSTRSGTGGPTDTQYF. Based on the CDR3 plus reference TRBV19 and TRBJ2-3, the full variable domain is DGGITQSPKYLFRKEGQNVTLSCEQNLNHDAMYWYRQDPGQGLRLIYYSQIVNDFQKGDIAEGYSVSREKKESFPLTVTSAQKNPTAFYLCASSTRSGTGGPTDTQYFGPGTRLTVL.

The chain recombines TRBV19 with TRBJ1-2; D is perhaps TRBD1 (6 bases). This CDR3 is 14 amino acids long. Germline V gene lookup returns CDR1 LNHDA and CDR2 SQIVND (reference sequence). Trimming took off 10 bases at V and 9 bases at J, with 24 bases between the two ends. The CDR3, as DNA: TGTGCCACAGGGGCCCTAGCGGACGGAAGGAGCTACACCTTC. Amino acid sequence: CATGALADGRSYTF.

The chain has TRBV9 and TRBJ1-1; D gene unclear. The CDR3 has 16 residues. Trimming took off 0 bases at V and 1 base at J, with 13 bases between the two ends. Germline CDR1 and CDR2: SGDLS and YYNGEE. The CDR3 here is CASSVEAGVANTEAFF. The CDR3 nucleotides read TGTGCCAGCAGCGTAGAGGCCGGGGTCGCGAACACTGAAGCTTTCTTT.